This T cell receptor beta chain came from a study of regulatory T cells in long-lasting Graves disease. Study results and caveats: Relative to newly diagnosed Graves' patients, persistent ones had lower TCR diversity. Accuracy was possibly reduced by small sample size.

The CDR3 totals 17 residues. Trimming cost V 3 bases and J 9 bases; bases outside gene matches: 12. CDR1 and CDR2 (germline): DFQATT, SNEGSKA (reference sequence). The TCR beta library used iRepertoire HTBI primers with Arm-PCR amplification of CDR3. TCRdb reprocessed the multiplex PCR reads with MiXCR, giving one entry per CDR3 protein. The table records approximately 400,000 distinct CDR3 sequences, 20% to 25% of them present only once. The time point was: persistent/refractory GD, antithyroid drugs over 5 years with positive TRAb. PBMC RNA served as the TCR library source. Diagnoses of Graves' disease were made by American Thyroid Association guidelines. As a group, patients came from one endocrinology department in Xi'an, China. This clonotype was detected only a few times. Its specificity is unknown.

The sequencing used peripheral blood mononuclear cells (PBMCs), collected when the disease was refractory, from a patient treated with antithyroid drugs. The chain couples TRBV20-1 to TRBJ2-1; the match to TRBD2 covers 15 bases. This TCR came from a female donor with Graves disease. This CDR3 reads CSASGLAGGSVTGEQFF. CDR3 nucleotide sequence: TGCAGTGCTAGTGGACTAGCGGGAGGGAGTGTTACGGGTGAGCAGTTCTTC.